Below, one TCR beta chain is given with its context. Antigen: not known. These data originate in a study of shared clonotypes between healthy human individuals. Study-wide results and caveats: Represented genetic and exposure-history diversity was restricted by having few donors. Collection of samples was limited to blood; tissue repertoires likely differ.

In the source study's methods: Junction-only sequences produced by ImmunoSEQ had no quality scores, so filtering differed. Libraries were prepared by immunoSEQ multiplex PCR; TCRdb keeps only in-frame clonotypes and omits some of them. V and J calls plus clone size are reproduced from that table; the DNA served to infer D and trimming. The sample holds around 480,000 clones, over 60% seen once. Germline lookup yields CDR1 ENHRY and CDR2 SYGVKD. CDR3 length: 14 amino acids. Trimming removed 8 bases from V and 1 base from J, with 15 bases in between. The sequencing input was PBMCs. The sequence derives from a woman in her thirties or forties in good health. Some clones in this sample may be carry-over from other donors' samples. The V call is TRBV10-3, the J call TRBJ2-7, with a tentative D call TRBD1 (6 bases). Here the CDR3 reads CAIRPPGQSYEQYF. The CDR3 bases are TGTGCCATCCGCCCTCCGGGACAATCCTACGAGCAGTACTTC.